This is a list of T cell receptor beta chains from one sample in a study of blood T cell repertoires in COVID-19. Profiling relied on immunoSEQ multiplex PCR, and the TCRdb table lists in-frame clones only, not all of them. The sample has some 300,000 clones; roughly 89% are singletons. Sequenced material: peripheral blood. The source of these receptors is a woman in her twenties or thirties with COVID-19, enrolled during active disease. The CDR3 runs from the conserved cysteine through the conserved F or W. The order of the fields is CDR3 protein, CDR3 length, clone size, V gene, J gene. The size of a clone is reported for some rows only, either as once, few or many, or as a class for expanded clones.

CASSQGGIAGITDTQYF,17,once,TRBV3-1/TRBV3-2,TRBJ2-3
CASSFGIGLADTGELFF,17,NA,TRBV5-6,TRBJ2-2
CASSLGLGGDRNYEQYF,17,NA,TRBV5-4,TRBJ2-7
CASSAPIGPGELFF,14,NA,TRBV12-1,TRBJ2-2
CASSSGPGLGSPLHF,15,once,TRBV5-4,TRBJ1-6
CASRVSAGGYTF,12,NA,TRBV6-5,TRBJ1-2
CASSLRLAGTTDTQYF,16,NA,TRBV7-2,TRBJ2-3
CASSLVATGAGYTEAFF,17,NA,TRBV5-6,TRBJ1-1
CASSPKGLAGLNEQFF,16,NA,TRBV18,TRBJ2-1
CASRINRADTEAFF,14,NA,TRBV27,TRBJ1-1
CASSQDGLPGNTIYF,15,NA,TRBV3-1/TRBV3-2,TRBJ1-3
CASSPRGLAGYNEQFF,16,NA,TRBV3-1/TRBV3-2,TRBJ2-1
CASSVDRYMNTEAFF,15,few,TRBV5-6,TRBJ1-1
CASSQQGALDGYTF,14,NA,TRBV19,TRBJ1-2
CAWGPTGVYGYTF,13,NA,TRBV30,TRBJ1-2
CASSESSYNSPLHF,14,few,TRBV25-1,TRBJ1-6
CSATGVTEAFF,11,NA,TRBV20-1,TRBJ1-1
CASSLSGRAEAFF,13,once,TRBV5-5,TRBJ1-1
CASSPTRLRHEQYF,14,NA,TRBV11-3,TRBJ2-7
CASSLRDRGSPLHF,14,NA,TRBV3-1/TRBV3-2,TRBJ1-6
CASSKGARTYTEAFF,15,NA,TRBV7-2,TRBJ1-1
CASSLAGTMNTEAFF,15,NA,TRBV5-1,TRBJ1-1
CASIWGTGNQPQHF,14,NA,TRBV28,TRBJ1-5
CASSLGGTDNQPQHF,15,NA,TRBV5-1,TRBJ1-5
CASSLTGPTAGTQYF,15,NA,TRBV7-3,TRBJ2-5
CASSTRTGANYGYTF,15,NA,TRBV7-9,TRBJ1-2
CASSSSGFTDTQYF,14,once,TRBV7-2,TRBJ2-3
CASSRRQVGQPQHF,14,NA,TRBV6-2/TRBV6-3,TRBJ1-5
CASSFTTGTDTQYF,14,NA,TRBV5-6,TRBJ2-3
CASSITQETQYF,12,NA,TRBV13,TRBJ2-5
CASRSRYREEENGNTEAFF,19,NA,TRBV12-2,TRBJ1-1
CASSEGTANTGELFF,15,once,TRBV6-1,TRBJ2-2
CASSQDHLGQRGLNYGYTF,19,NA,TRBV4-1,TRBJ1-2
CASSLFPSGATESRYNEQFF,20,NA,TRBV27,TRBJ2-1
CASSRRSDGANVLTF,15,once,TRBV5-4,TRBJ2-6
CASSLGQGGEKLFF,14,NA,TRBV7-9,TRBJ1-4
CASGLTDRGHEQFF,14,NA,TRBV12-5,TRBJ2-1
CASTTSGGRFTDTQYF,16,NA,TRBV19,TRBJ2-3
CASSLILAGGTDTQYF,16,NA,TRBV5-1,TRBJ2-3
CAISEGTVVSTDTQYF,16,NA,TRBV10-3,TRBJ2-3
CASSRTSSNTGELFF,15,NA,TRBV6-5,TRBJ2-2
CAISEEFMGGTIYF,14,NA,TRBV10-3,TRBJ1-3
CASSFWGAREQYF,13,NA,TRBV7-6,TRBJ2-7
CASSRTGPLAEQYF,14,NA,TRBV7-6,TRBJ2-7
CATSGVGTGDNSPLHF,16,NA,TRBV15,TRBJ1-6
CASTDRGSNYGYTF,14,NA,TRBV3-1/TRBV3-2,TRBJ1-2
CASSMQGSGNQPQHF,15,NA,TRBV7-2,TRBJ1-5
CASSLSGGAYPGELFF,16,NA,TRBV11-2,TRBJ2-2